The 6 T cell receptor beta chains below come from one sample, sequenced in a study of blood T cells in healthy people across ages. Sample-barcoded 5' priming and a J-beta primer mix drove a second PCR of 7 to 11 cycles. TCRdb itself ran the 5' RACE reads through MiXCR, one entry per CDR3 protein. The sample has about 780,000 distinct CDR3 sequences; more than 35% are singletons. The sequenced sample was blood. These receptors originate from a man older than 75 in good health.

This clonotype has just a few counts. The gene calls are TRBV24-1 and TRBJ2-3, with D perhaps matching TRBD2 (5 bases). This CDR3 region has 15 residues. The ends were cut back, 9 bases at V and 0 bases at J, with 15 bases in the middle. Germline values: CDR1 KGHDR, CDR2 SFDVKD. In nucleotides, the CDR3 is TGTGCCACCTCCCCCTCCCGGACTAGCACAGATACGCAGTATTTT. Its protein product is CATSPSRTSTDTQYF.

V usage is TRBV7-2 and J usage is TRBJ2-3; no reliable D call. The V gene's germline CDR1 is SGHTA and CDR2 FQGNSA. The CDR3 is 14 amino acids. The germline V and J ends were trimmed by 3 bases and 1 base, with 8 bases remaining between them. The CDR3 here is CASSLQLGTDTQYF. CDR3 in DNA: TGTGCCAGCAGCTTGCAGCTAGGCACAGATACGCAGTATTTT.

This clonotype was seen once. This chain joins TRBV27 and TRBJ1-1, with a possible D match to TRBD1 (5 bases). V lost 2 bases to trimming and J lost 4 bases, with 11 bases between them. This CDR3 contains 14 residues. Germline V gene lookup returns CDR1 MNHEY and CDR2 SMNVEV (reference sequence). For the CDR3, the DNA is TGTGCCAGCAGTTTAGGGGGGACTGGCACTGAAGCTTTCTTT. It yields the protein CASSLGGTGTEAFF.

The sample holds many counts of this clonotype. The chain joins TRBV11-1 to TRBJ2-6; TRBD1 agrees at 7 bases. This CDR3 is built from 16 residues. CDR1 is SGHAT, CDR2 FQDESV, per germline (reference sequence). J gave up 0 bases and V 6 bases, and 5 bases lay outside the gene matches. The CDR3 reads CASRPTGRSGANVLTF. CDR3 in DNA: TGTGCCAGCAGGCCGACAGGGCGCTCTGGGGCCAACGTCCTGACTTTC.

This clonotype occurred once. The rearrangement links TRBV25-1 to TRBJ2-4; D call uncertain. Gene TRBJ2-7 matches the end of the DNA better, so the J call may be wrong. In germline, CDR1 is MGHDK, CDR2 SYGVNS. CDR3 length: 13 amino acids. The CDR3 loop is CASSECQGCEQYF. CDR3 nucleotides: TGTGCCAGCAGTGAATGCCAAGGCTGCGAGCAGTACTTC.

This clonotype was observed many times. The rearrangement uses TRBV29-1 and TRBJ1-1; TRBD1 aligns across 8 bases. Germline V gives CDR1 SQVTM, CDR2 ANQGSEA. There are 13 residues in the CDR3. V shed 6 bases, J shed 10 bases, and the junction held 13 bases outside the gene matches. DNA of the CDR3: TGCAGCGTCCAACAGGGGGTTTCCCGCGGAGCTTTCTTT. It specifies CSVQQGVSRGAFF.